The clone carrying this TCR beta chain was found once. The antigen remains undetermined. The entry originates in a study of shared clonotypes between healthy human individuals. Study-level points and caveats: Sharing across four donors was seen in about 5% of naive CD4 clonotypes. Larger richness was generally estimated for naive than memory subsets.

For every subset, genomic DNA was evenly distributed across several immunoSEQ plates. The method was immunoSEQ multiplex PCR; TCRdb's version includes in-frame clones alone and lacks a portion of them. This sample has millions of clones, with 85% to 95% found just once. The receptor's source is a man aged 18 to 29 in good health. The material sequenced was naive CD4+ T cells sorted from blood. Subset defined: CD45RA+ positively selected.

CDR3 sequence (DNA): TGTGCCAGCAGCTTAGCAACCAGCGGGAGTAGATCAGATACGCAGTATTTT. It specifies CASSLATSGSRSDTQYF. The chain links TRBV7-2 to TRBJ2-3, with 8 bases aligning to TRBD2. Losses at the gene ends were 0 bases for V and 4 bases for J; bases not matched to a gene: 9. The germline V gene has CDR1 SGHTA and CDR2 FQGNSA. The CDR3 loop spans 17 amino acids.